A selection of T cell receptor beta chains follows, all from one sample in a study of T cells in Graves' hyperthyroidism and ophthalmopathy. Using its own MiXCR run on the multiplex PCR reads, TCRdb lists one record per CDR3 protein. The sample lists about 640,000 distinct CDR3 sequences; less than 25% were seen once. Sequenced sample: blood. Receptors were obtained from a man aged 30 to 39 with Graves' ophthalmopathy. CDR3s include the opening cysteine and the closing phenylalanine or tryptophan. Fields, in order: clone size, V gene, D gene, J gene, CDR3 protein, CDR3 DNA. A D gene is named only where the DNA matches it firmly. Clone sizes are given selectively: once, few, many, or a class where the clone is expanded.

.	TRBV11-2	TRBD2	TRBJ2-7	CASSLDVAGEDNEQYF	TGTGCCAGCAGCTTAGACGTAGCGGGAGAAGACAACGAGCAGTACTTC
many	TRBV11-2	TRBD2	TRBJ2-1	CASSLNTGTSSDEQFF	TGTGCCAGCAGCTTAAACACCGGGACTAGCTCGGATGAGCAGTTCTTC
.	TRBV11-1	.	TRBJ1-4	CASSLDGLTNEKLFF	TGTGCCAGCAGCTTGGACGGATTAACTAATGAAAAACTGTTTTTT
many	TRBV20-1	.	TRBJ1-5	CSAVSLPGGNQPQHF	TGCAGTGCCGTATCGCTGCCGGGGGGCAATCAGCCCCAGCATTTT
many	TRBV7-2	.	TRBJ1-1	CASRYGQLMNTEAFF	TGTGCCAGCAGGTACGGACAGCTCATGAACACTGAAGCTTTCTTT
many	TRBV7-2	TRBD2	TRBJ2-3	CASSLVGKRREGRRDTQYF	TGTGCCAGCAGCTTAGTTGGAAAGCGACGGGAGGGCCGACGAGATACGCAGTATTTT
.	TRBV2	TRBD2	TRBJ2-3	CASLQAGASDTQYF	TGTGCCAGCCTCCAAGCGGGAGCCTCCGATACGCAGTATTTT
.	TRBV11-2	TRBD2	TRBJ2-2	CASSLGVASGRTTGELFF	TGTGCCAGCAGCTTAGGGGTGGCTAGCGGGAGAACGACCGGGGAGCTGTTTTTT
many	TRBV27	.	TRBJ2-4	CASRRRAATPGNIQYF	TGTGCCAGCAGACGTCGGGCGGCAACCCCGGGGAACATTCAGTACTTC
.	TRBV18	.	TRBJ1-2	CASSAGTQGSGYTF	TGTGCCAGCTCAGCAGGGACACAGGGAAGCGGCTACACCTTC
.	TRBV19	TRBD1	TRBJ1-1	CASTSQGAGTEAFF	TGTGCCAGTACCTCACAGGGGGCGGGGACTGAAGCTTTCTTT
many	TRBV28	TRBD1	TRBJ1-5	CASSPDRAEFQPQHF	TGTGCCAGCAGTCCTGACAGGGCAGAATTTCAGCCCCAGCATTTT
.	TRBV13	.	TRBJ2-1	CASSSGSDNEQFF	TGTGCCAGCAGCTCCGGGTCTGACAATGAGCAGTTCTTC
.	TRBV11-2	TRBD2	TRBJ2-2	CASSSPSTSTSGSLNGELFF	TGTGCCAGCAGCTCACCCTCGACCTCGACTAGCGGGAGCTTGAACGGGGAGCTGTTTTTT
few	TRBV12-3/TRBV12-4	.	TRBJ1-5	CALKGGCLRNQPQHF	TGTGCCTTAAAAGGGGGGTGTCTTCGGAATCAGCCCCAGCATTTT
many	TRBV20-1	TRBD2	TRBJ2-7	CSALIHGVLAGGPLEQYF	TGCAGTGCTTTGATCCACGGAGTTCTAGCGGGAGGGCCCCTCGAGCAGTACTTC
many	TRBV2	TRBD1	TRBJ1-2	CASSRPGQRYGYTF	TGTGCCAGCAGTCGGCCGGGACAGCGCTATGGCTACACCTTC
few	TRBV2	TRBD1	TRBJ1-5	CASSEMGQGDNQPQHF	TGTGCCAGCAGTGAAATGGGACAGGGCGACAATCAGCCCCAGCATTTT
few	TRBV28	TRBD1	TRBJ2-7	CATNTGTGVEQYF	TGTGCCACCAATACCGGGACAGGGGTCGAGCAGTACTTC
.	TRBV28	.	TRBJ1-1	CASSPSLSTEAFF	TGTGCCAGCAGCCCGTCGTTGAGCACTGAAGCTTTCTTT
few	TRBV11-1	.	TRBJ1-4	CASSFTQGKNEKLFF	TGTGCCAGCAGCTTCACCCAGGGGAAGAACGAAAAACTGTTTTTT
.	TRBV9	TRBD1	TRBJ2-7	CASSVGQGFNEQYF	TGTGCCAGCAGCGTAGGACAGGGTTTCAACGAGCAGTACTTC
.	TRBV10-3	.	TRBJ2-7	CAISERPSAGPTYEQYF	TGTGCCATCAGTGAGAGACCGTCGGCCGGACCTACCTACGAGCAGTACTTC
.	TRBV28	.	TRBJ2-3	CASRLLGAGSTDTQYF	TGTGCCAGCAGACTACTCGGGGCGGGTAGCACAGATACGCAGTATTTT
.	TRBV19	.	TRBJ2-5	CASSIGTGGETQYF	TGTGCCAGTAGTATAGGCACCGGGGGAGAGACCCAGTACTTC
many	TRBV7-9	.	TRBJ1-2	CASSLAPNYGYTF	TGTGCCAGCAGCTTAGCACCTAACTATGGCTACACCTTC
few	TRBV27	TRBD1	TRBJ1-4	CASSPSKSGTDGEKLFF	TGTGCCAGCAGTCCCTCTAAATCCGGGACAGATGGAGAAAAACTGTTTTTT
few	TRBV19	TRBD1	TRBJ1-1	CASSPGTGGFEAFF	TGTGCCAGTAGCCCCGGGACAGGGGGTTTTGAAGCTTTCTTT
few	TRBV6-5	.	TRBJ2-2	CASSYGRVGARAQKWELFF	TGTGCCAGCAGTTACGGGCGAGTGGGGGCGAGAGCCCAGAAATGGGAGCTGTTTTTT
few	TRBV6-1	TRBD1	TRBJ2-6	CASAQGTGANVLTF	TGTGCCAGCGCACAGGGGACTGGGGCCAACGTCCTGACTTTC
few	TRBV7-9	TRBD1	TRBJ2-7	CASRGQGPYEQYF	TGTGCCAGCAGAGGACAGGGACCCTACGAGCAGTACTTC
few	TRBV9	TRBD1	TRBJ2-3	CASSARQGESDTQYF	TGTGCCAGCAGCGCGCGACAGGGCGAATCAGATACGCAGTATTTT
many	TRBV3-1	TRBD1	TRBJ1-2	CASSGDRYYGYTF	TGTGCCAGCAGCGGGGACAGGTACTATGGCTACACCTTC
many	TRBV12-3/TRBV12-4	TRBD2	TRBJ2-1	CASSPLGAWPGTSGTGEQFF	TGTGCCAGCAGTCCCCTAGGTGCCTGGCCCGGGACTAGCGGGACCGGTGAGCAGTTCTTC
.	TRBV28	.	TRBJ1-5	CASSGDQPQHF	TGTGCCAGCAGTGGTGATCAGCCCCAGCATTTT
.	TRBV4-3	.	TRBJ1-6	CASSQDSVSGGDSPLHF	TGCGCCAGCAGCCAAGATAGTGTCTCGGGGGGCGATTCACCCCTCCACTTT
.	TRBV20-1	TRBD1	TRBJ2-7	CSATDRGRPYEQYF	TGCAGTGCAACAGACAGGGGGCGCCCCTACGAGCAGTACTTC
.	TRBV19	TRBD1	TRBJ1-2	CASSEAGGMNGYTF	TGTGCCAGTAGTGAAGCAGGGGGTATGAATGGCTACACCTTC
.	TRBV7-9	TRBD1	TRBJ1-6	CASSFGTGTVNSPLHF	TGTGCCAGCAGCTTCGGAACCGGGACAGTTAATTCACCCCTCCACTTT
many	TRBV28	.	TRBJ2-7	CASRDGTSYEQYF	TGTGCCAGCAGGGACGGAACCTCCTACGAGCAGTACTTC
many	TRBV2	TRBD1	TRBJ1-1	CASTGQGNTEAFF	TGTGCCAGCACGGGACAGGGGAACACTGAAGCTTTCTTT
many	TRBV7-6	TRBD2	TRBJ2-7	CASSLNAGVVGEQYF	TGTGCCAGCAGCTTAAACGCGGGAGTGGTTGGGGAGCAGTACTTC
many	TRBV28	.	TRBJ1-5	CASSLQGAYNQPQHF	TGTGCCAGCAGTTTACAAGGGGCGTATAATCAGCCCCAGCATTTT
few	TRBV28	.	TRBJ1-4	CASKWGTDSNEKLFF	TGTGCCAGCAAGTGGGGCACAGACTCGAATGAAAAACTGTTTTTT
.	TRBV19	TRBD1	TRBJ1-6	CASSIAAGGSPLHF	TGTGCCAGTAGTATAGCGGCAGGGGGATCACCCCTCCACTTT